The TCR beta chain described here comes from a study of beta chain features in type 1 diabetes. Every bit of the isolated RNA underwent reverse transcription, so sequencing read expressed TCRB transcripts. Sequencing used immunoSEQ multiplex PCR; TCRdb keeps in-frame clones, though not all of them. The table has 310,000 or so clones, about 10% seen once. Germline V gives CDR1 LGHNA, CDR2 YNFKEQ. V was clipped by 1 base and J by 5 bases; unmatched bases: 1. The CDR3 totals 14 residues. The table lists this clone with a few counts. The source material was naive CD4+ T cells from blood. The receptor comes from a woman aged 25 to 45 in good health. The chain combines TRBV4-2 with TRBJ2-5; 10 positions match TRBD1. Here the CDR3 reads CASSQGQGAETQYF. As DNA, the CDR3 is TGTGCCAGCAGCCAAGGACAGGGGGCGGAGACCCAGTACTTC.